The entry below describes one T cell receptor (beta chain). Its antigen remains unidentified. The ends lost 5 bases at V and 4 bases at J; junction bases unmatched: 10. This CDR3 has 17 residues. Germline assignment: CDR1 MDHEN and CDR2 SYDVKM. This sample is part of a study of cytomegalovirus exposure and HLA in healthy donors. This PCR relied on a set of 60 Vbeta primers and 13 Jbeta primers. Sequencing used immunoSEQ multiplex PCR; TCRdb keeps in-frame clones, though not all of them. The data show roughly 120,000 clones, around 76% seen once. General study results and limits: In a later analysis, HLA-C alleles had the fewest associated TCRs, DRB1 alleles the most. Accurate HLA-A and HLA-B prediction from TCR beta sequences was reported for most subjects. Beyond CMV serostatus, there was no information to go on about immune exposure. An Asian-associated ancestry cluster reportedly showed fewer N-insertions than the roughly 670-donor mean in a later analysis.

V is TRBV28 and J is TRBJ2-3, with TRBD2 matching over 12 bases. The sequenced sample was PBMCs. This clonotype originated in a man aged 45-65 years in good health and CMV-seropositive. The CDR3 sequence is CASSPRLAGDDADTQYF. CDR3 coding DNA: TGTGCCAGCAGTCCGCGACTAGCGGGAGATGACGCAGATACGCAGTATTTT. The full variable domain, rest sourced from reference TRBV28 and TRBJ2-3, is DVKVTQSSRYLVKRTGEKVFLECVQDMDHENMFWYRQDPGLGLRLIYFSYDVKMKEKGDIPEGYSVSREKKERFSLILESASTNQTSMYLCASSPRLAGDDADTQYFGPGTRLTVL.